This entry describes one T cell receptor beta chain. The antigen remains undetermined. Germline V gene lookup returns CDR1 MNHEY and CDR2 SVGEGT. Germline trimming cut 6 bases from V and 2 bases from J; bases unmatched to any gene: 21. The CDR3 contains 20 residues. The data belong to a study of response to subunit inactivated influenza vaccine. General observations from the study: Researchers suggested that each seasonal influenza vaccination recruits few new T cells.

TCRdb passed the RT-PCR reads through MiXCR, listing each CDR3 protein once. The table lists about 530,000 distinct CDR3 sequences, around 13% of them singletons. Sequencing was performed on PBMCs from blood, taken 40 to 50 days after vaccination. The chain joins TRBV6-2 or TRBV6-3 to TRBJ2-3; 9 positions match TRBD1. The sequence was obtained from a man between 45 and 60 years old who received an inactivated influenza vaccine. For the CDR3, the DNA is TGTGCCAGCAGCAACCCCCGGGACAGGGTATGGGGGGGAAACACAGATACGCAGTATTTT. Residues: CASSNPRDRVWGGNTDTQYF.